Listed here is a single T cell receptor beta chain. Its antigen is as yet unknown. This record comes from a study of beta chain features in type 1 diabetes. Findings and caveats of the study: In every one of the four CD4+ subsets, TCRB CDR3s were moderately but significantly shorter in Type 1 diabetes patients.

As every portion of the isolated RNA was reverse transcribed, the sequencing read expressed TCRB transcripts. TCRdb's copy holds only in-frame clones and misses some; the assay was immunoSEQ multiplex PCR. The sample shows 230,000 or so clones, more than 15% of them seen only once. The sequence was collected from a man aged 30 to 45 with type 1 diabetes. The sequencing input was naive CD4+ T cells from blood.

The CDR3 sequence: CASNRDPGANVLTF. CDR3 DNA sequence: TGTGCCAGCAATAGGGACCCAGGGGCCAACGTCCTGACTTTC. V usage is TRBV28 and J usage is TRBJ2-6; D may match TRBD1 or TRBD2 (5 bases each). Germline V gene lookup returns CDR1 MDHEN and CDR2 SYDVKM. Trimming took off 7 bases at V and 4 bases at J, with 11 bases between the two ends. This CDR3 is built from 14 residues.